The entry below gives a single T cell receptor beta chain sequence along with its context. Its antigen is currently unknown. The read halts 3 residues ahead of the CDR3 end, with the missing end drawn from the germline J gene. Average input was around 1,300 ng genomic DNA for immunoSEQ TCR beta CDR3 amplification. TCRdb's copy holds only in-frame clones and misses some; the assay was immunoSEQ multiplex PCR. The clone table shows about 25,000 clones, with the ten largest holding about 5.7%. The record originates from a study of T cells in women clearing cervical HPV infection. About the research overall: HLA type stays a possible confounder, typing being limited.

J gave up 2 bases and V 6 bases, and 2 bases lay outside the gene matches. The CDR3 spans 15 residues. Looked up from germline, CDR1 is ENHRY and CDR2 is SYGVKD. Findings and limits, study-wide: Controls had more TRBV6-7 (0.16%) than cases (around 0.11%).

This chain uses TRBV10-3 with TRBJ2-5; 14 bases align to TRBD2. What was sequenced was blood buffy coat. The source of this sequence is a woman aged 18 to 75 with a cervical HPV16 infection that either progressed to CIN3+ or cleared (not recorded which). CDR3 in amino acids: CAISRTSGGQETQYF. The covered CDR3 bases are TGTGCCATCAGCAGGACTAGCGGGGGGCAAGAGACC.